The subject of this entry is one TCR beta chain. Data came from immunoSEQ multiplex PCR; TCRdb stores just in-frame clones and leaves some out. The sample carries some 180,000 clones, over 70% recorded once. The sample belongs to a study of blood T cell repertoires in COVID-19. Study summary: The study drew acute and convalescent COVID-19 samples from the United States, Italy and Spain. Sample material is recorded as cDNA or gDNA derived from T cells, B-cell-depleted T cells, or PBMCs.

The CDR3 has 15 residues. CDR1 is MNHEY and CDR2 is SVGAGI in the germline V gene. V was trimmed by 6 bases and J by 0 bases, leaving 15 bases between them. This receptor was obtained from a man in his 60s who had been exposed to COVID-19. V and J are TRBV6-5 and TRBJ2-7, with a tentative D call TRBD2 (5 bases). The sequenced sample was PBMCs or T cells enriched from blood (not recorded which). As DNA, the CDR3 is TGTGCCAGCAGCCGATCCCGAGCGGTCTCCTACGAGCAGTACTTC. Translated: CASSRSRAVSYEQYF.